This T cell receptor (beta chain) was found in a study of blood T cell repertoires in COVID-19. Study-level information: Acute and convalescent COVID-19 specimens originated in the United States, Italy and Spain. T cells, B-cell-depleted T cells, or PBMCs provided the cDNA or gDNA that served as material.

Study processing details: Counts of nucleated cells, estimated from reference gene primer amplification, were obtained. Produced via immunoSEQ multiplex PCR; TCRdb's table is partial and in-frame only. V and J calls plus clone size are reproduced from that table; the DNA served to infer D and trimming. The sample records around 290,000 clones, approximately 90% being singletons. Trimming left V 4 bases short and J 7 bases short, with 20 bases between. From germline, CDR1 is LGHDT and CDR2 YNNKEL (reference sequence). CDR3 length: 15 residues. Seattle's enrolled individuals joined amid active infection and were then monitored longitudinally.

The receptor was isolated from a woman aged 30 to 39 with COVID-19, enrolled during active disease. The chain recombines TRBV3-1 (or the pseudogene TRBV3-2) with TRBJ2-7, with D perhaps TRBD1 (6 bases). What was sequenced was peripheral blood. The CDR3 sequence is CASSLRDTGSKEQYF. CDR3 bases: TGTGCCAGCAGCCTCCGGGACACCGGATCGAAGGAGCAGTACTTC.